Presented here are 21 T cell receptor beta chains from one specimen sequenced in a study of cytomegalovirus exposure and HLA in healthy donors. 60 Vbeta and 13 Jbeta primers were used in PCR. The assay was immunoSEQ multiplex PCR, and TCRdb's table has in-frame clones only and misses some. The sample shows around 140,000 clones, roughly 80% of them seen only once. Material: PBMCs. The receptors shown here come from a woman aged 30 to 39 in good health and CMV-seronegative.

The rearrangement links TRBV5-5 to TRBJ2-5, with TRBD2 matching over 7 bases. The CDR3 is made up of 15 amino acids. V lost 0 bases, J lost 2 bases, and 4 bases stayed unmatched. CDR1 is SGHKS and CDR2 is YYEKEE in the germline V gene (reference sequence). This chain's CDR3 is CASSLGGLFQETQYF. In DNA, the CDR3 is TGTGCCAGCAGCTTGGGGGGACTATTTCAAGAGACCCAGTACTTC.

The chain employs TRBV10-3 and TRBJ2-2, with D possibly matching TRBD1 (5 bases). The CDR3 spans 16 residues. Germline values: CDR1 ENHRY, CDR2 SYGVKD. V was trimmed by 0 bases and J by 7 bases, leaving 15 bases between them. CDR3 residues: CAISESPGPYSGELFF. CDR3 nucleotides: TGTGCCATCAGTGAGTCCCCAGGGCCATATAGCGGGGAGCTGTTTTTT.

The rearrangement links TRBV19 to TRBJ1-5, with no clear D. The CDR3 runs 15 residues. V lost 2 bases to trimming and J lost 7 bases, with 15 bases between them. Germline V CDR1 and CDR2: LNHDA, SQIVND (reference sequence). CDR3 nucleotide sequence: TGTGCCAGTAGTATAAGCGAGGGTGAGTGGCAGCCCCAGCATTTT. Amino acid sequence: CASSISEGEWQPQHF.

The chain couples TRBV6-1 to TRBJ2-7; D may be TRBD1 (5 bases). With 1 base removed from V and 6 bases from J, the gap between germline ends came to 16 bases. CDR1 is MNHNS, CDR2 SASEGT, per germline. This CDR3 region has 15 residues. For the CDR3, the DNA is TGTGCCAGCAGTGAAGTCGGCAGGGCTCTCGTCGAGCAGTACTTC. It translates to CASSEVGRALVEQYF.

The rearrangement joins TRBV30 to TRBJ2-6, with a possible D match to TRBD2 (5 bases). The CDR3 sequence is 15 residues long. V was clipped by 0 bases and J by 4 bases, with 10 bases between them. CDR1 GTSNPN and CDR2 SVGIG come from the germline V gene (reference sequence). In DNA, the CDR3 is TGTGCCTGGAGTGTACGCGGGTTCGGGGCCAACGTCCTGACTTTC. Translation: CAWSVRGFGANVLTF.

J is TRBJ2-1 and V is TRBV6-4, with 10 nucleotides matching TRBD2. The V and J ends lost 4 bases and 7 bases, in that order; junction bases with no gene match: 7. The CDR3 consists of 15 residues. CDR1 MRHNA and CDR2 SNTAGT come from the germline V gene. The chain's CDR3 is CASSVASGRSNEQFF. The CDR3 DNA sequence: TGTGCCAGCAGTGTCGCTAGCGGGAGATCGAATGAGCAGTTCTTC.

The chain has TRBV5-1 and TRBJ2-3; D is ambiguous. The germline gives CDR1 SGHRS, CDR2 YFSETQ. V gave up 1 base and J gave up 2 bases, with 8 bases separating them. This CDR3 comprises 14 residues. Here the CDR3 DNA reads TGCGCCAGCAGCTTGAGCCCGCACACAGATACGCAGTATTTT. Amino acid sequence: CASSLSPHTDTQYF.

This chain joins TRBV11-2 and TRBJ1-3; D is ambiguous. The germline gives CDR1 SGHAT, CDR2 FQNNGV. This CDR3 has 17 amino acids. V shed 2 bases and J shed 1 base, with 15 bases lying between them. CDR3 sequence: CASSLRGQARSGNTIYF. The CDR3 DNA follows: TGTGCCAGCAGCTTACGTGGTCAGGCCCGTTCTGGAAACACCATATATTTT.

The CDR3 nucleotides are TGTGCCTGGAGTGTGGGACTAGCGGTGCGTGATACGCAGTATTTT. This gives the protein CAWSVGLAVRDTQYF. The chain employs TRBV30 and TRBJ2-3, with 11 nucleotides matching TRBD2. The V gene's germline CDR1 is GTSNPN and CDR2 SVGIG (reference sequence). The V segment lost 0 bases and the J segment 6 bases; nucleotides outside the gene matches: 5. The length of the CDR3 is 15 residues.

The V and J genes are TRBV7-9 and TRBJ2-2, with TRBD1 matching over 9 bases. CDR3 length: 15 residues. J gave up 0 bases and V 4 bases, and 0 bases lay outside the gene matches. CDR1 and CDR2 from the germline V gene are SEHNR and FQNEAQ (reference sequence). Here the CDR3 DNA reads TGTGCCAGCAGCTGGACAGGGGCGAACACCGGGGAGCTGTTTTTT. As protein: CASSWTGANTGELFF.

The J gene is TRBJ2-1, the V gene TRBV28; a possible D gene is TRBD1 (6 bases). Germline CDR1 is MDHEN and CDR2 is SYDVKM. With 5 bases removed from V and 2 bases from J, the gap between germline ends came to 10 bases. This CDR3 contains 14 residues. The CDR3 is CASSLDRTYNEQFF. The CDR3 bases are TGTGCCAGCAGTCTGGACAGAACCTACAATGAGCAGTTCTTC.

This clone was recorded once. The J gene is TRBJ2-1, the V gene TRBV19; possible D gene TRBD1, 6 bases. The CDR3 consists of 16 residues. Germline V CDR1 and CDR2: LNHDA, SQIVND (reference sequence). Trimming cost V 5 bases and J 5 bases, with 19 bases left between them. The CDR3 DNA is TGTGCCAGTAGTCCTGGGGGCAGGGGTGGGCACAATGAGCAGTTCTTC. It yields the protein CASSPGGRGGHNEQFF.

To note about this clone: Sequence at one end of the junction differs from germline and may be a read error. For the CDR3, the DNA is TGTTCCAGCAGCGGTCCGGGACAGGGTCATGGCTACACCTTC. Protein sequence: CSSSGPGQGHGYTF. The gene calls are TRBV7-9 and TRBJ1-2, with 9 nucleotides matching TRBD1. The CDR3 runs 14 residues. Germline V lookup: CDR1 SEHNR, CDR2 FQNEAQ (reference sequence).

The V gene is TRBV11-2, the J gene TRBJ2-7; 10 bases line up with TRBD1. The CDR3 is 17 amino acids. V gave up 6 bases and J gave up 5 bases; unmatched junction bases: 16. The germline V gene has CDR1 SGHAT and CDR2 FQNNGV. Here the CDR3 reads CASSPLVSGTGVNEQYF. The CDR3 nucleotides read TGTGCCAGCAGTCCTCTGGTTTCCGGGACAGGGGTCAACGAGCAGTACTTC.

This rearrangement joins TRBV10-3 to TRBJ2-5; 7 positions match TRBD2. This CDR3 contains 14 residues. Germline V CDR1 and CDR2: ENHRY, SYGVKD. Unmatched junction bases numbered 4, after V lost 5 bases and J lost 1 base. The CDR3 nucleotides read TGTGCCATCAGTAGGGAGGGGCGCCAAGAGACCCAGTACTTC. This gives the protein CAISREGRQETQYF.

J is TRBJ2-5 and V is TRBV7-9; 7 bases fit TRBD2. Germline CDR1 is SEHNR and CDR2 is FQNEAQ (reference sequence). The CDR3 runs to 16 residues. V was pared by 3 bases and J by 2 bases, with 9 bases of the junction left unmatched. CDR3 sequence reads: CASSFRGGPGQETQYF. The CDR3 DNA reads as TGTGCCAGCAGCTTCCGCGGGGGACCGGGGCAAGAGACCCAGTACTTC.

This rearrangement joins TRBV19 to TRBJ2-2; TRBD1 aligns across 8 bases. The CDR3 extends over 16 amino acids. The V segment lost 3 bases and the J segment 0 bases; nucleotides outside the gene matches: 3. Germline values: CDR1 LNHDA, CDR2 SQIVND (reference sequence). CDR3 residues: CASSMRTGTNTGELFF. CDR3 DNA sequence: TGTGCCAGTAGTATGAGGACAGGGACGAACACCGGGGAGCTGTTTTTT.

The chain is built from TRBV19 and TRBJ1-1; 8 bases map to TRBD1. Germline trimming cut 5 bases from V and 11 bases from J; bases unmatched to any gene: 7. From germline, CDR1 is LNHDA and CDR2 SQIVND (reference sequence). The CDR3 consists of 12 residues. CDR3 protein: CASSPDRDRAFF. The CDR3, as DNA: TGTGCCAGTAGTCCTGACCGGGACAGGGCTTTCTTT.

This clone was seen a handful of times. This chain joins TRBV5-5 and TRBJ2-7; 10 bases are shared with TRBD1. CDR1 is SGHKS, CDR2 YYEKEE, per germline (reference sequence). After removal of 3 bases from V and 3 bases from J, the junction contained 3 bases not matched to a gene. The CDR3 length is 14 residues. Written as DNA, the CDR3 is TGTGCCAGCAGCTCGGGACAGGGGATCTACGAGCAGTACTTC. Protein: CASSSGQGIYEQYF.

The CDR3 loop is CASSSRDSSYNEQFF. Here the CDR3 DNA reads TGTGCCAGCAGCTCCCGTGACAGTTCCTACAATGAGCAGTTCTTC. V usage is TRBV7-9 and J usage is TRBJ2-1; D may be TRBD1 (5 bases). The V and J ends lost 4 bases and 1 base respectively, with 11 bases between them. Germline CDR1 SEHNR, CDR2 FQNEAQ (reference sequence). The CDR3 spans 15 residues.

The chain employs TRBV4-2 and TRBJ2-7, with TRBD2 identical over 7 bases. V lost 4 bases to trimming and J lost 4 bases; unmatched junction nucleotides: 13. CDR3 length: 16 amino acids. Germline CDR1 is LGHNA and CDR2 is YNFKEQ. CDR3 bases: TGTGCCAGCAGCCGAGAGCGAGCGGGATCAACATACGAGCAGTACTTC. Residues: CASSRERAGSTYEQYF.